The clone carrying this T cell receptor (beta chain) was found a few times. Its antigen is undetermined. TCRB transcripts that were expressed got sequenced, as all of the isolated RNA had been reverse transcribed. Produced via immunoSEQ multiplex PCR; TCRdb's table is partial and in-frame only. The sample records some 500,000 clones, around 10% being singletons. The sample comes from a study of beta chain features in type 1 diabetes. Study observations and caveats: Type 1 diabetes patients had VDJ junctions that carried fewer insertions and more deletions.

Germline V gene sequence: CDR1 SEHNR, CDR2 FQNEAQ (reference sequence). This CDR3 is 13 amino acids long. Between the trimmed V and J ends, which lost 5 bases and 8 bases, there was a span of 12 bases. One heparinised blood draw, averaging about 120 mL, came from each donor. Sorting with CD45RO/CCR7/CD25/CD127/CD95/CD27 yielded naive, central memory, regulatory and stem-like memory CD4+ cells. Purity (above 98%) was reached by all sorted populations. Sequenced: naive CD4+ T cells from blood. The rearrangement links TRBV7-9 to TRBJ1-4, with D unclear. This sequence was found in a woman aged 18-29 years in good health. DNA for the CDR3: TGTGCCAGCAGCCTTAATCTGGGGGAAAAACTGTTTTTT. Encoded protein: CASSLNLGEKLFF.